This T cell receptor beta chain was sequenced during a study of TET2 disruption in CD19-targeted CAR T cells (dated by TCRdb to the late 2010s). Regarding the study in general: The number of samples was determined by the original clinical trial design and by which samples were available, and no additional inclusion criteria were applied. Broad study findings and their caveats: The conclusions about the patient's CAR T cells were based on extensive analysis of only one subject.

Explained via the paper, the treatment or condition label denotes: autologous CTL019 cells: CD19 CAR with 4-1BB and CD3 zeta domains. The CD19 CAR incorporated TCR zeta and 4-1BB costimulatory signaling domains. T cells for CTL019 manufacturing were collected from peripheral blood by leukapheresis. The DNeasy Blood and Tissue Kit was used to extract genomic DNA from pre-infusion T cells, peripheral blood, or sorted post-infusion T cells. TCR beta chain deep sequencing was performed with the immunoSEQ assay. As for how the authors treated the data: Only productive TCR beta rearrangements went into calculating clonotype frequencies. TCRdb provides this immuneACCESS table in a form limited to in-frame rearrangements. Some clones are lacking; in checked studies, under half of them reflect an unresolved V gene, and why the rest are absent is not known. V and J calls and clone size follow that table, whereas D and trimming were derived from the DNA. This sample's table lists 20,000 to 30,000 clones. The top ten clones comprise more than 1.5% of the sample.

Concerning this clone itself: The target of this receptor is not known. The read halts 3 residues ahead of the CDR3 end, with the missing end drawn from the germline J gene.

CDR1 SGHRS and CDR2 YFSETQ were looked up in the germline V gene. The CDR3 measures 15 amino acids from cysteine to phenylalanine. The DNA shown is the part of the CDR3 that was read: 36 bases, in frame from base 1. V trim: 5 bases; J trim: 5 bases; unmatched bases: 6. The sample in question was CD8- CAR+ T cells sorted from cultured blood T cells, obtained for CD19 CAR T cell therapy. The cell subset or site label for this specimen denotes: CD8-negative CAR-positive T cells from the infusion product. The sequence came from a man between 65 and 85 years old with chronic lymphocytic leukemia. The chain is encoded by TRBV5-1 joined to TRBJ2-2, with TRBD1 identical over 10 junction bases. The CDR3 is CASRSGQGGTGELFF. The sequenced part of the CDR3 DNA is TGCGCCAGCAGATCTGGACAGGGGGGTACCGGGGAG.